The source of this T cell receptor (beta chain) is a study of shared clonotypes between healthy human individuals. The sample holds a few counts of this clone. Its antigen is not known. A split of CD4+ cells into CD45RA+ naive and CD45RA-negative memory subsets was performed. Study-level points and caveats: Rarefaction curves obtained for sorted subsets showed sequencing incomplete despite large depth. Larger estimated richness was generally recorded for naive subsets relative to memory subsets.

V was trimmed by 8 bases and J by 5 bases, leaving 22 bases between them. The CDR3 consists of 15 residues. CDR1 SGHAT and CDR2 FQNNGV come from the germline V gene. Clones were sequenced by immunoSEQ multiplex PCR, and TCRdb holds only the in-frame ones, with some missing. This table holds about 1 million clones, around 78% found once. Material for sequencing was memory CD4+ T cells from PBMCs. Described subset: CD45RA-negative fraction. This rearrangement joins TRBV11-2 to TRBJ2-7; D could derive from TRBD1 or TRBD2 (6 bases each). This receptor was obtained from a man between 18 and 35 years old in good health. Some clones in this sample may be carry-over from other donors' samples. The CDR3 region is CASGGGLGVIDEQYF. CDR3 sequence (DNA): TGTGCCAGCGGAGGGGGTCTCGGCGTAATAGACGAGCAGTACTTC.